The 20 T cell receptor beta chains listed next were all sequenced from one sample in a study of neoadjuvant anti-PD-1 for oral cavity cancer. Clones were sequenced by immunoSEQ multiplex PCR, and TCRdb holds only the in-frame ones, with some missing. The sample lists some 16,000 clones, over 65% occurring once. This specimen consisted of PBMCs, obtained before nivolumab (anti-PD-1) treatment. Every receptor here comes from a person between 40 and 85 years old with oral cavity squamous cell carcinoma.

V gene TRBV7-9 combines with J gene TRBJ2-1; 7 bases match TRBD1. Trimming took 2 bases from V and 2 from J; bases not matched to a gene: 6. Per the germline V gene, CDR1 is SEHNR and CDR2 is FQNEAQ (reference sequence). This CDR3 is built from 16 residues. Here the CDR3 DNA reads TGTGCCAGCAGCTTAATCCCTGGACAGGCCTACAATGAGCAGTTCTTC. Translated: CASSLIPGQAYNEQFF.

This clone has just a few counts. The chain couples TRBV7-2 to TRBJ1-2, with a weak D call TRBD1 (6 bases). The CDR3 contains 14 residues. Between the trimmed V and J ends, which lost 1 base and 4 bases, there was a span of 10 bases. Germline V gene sequence: CDR1 SGHTA, CDR2 FQGNSA. Here the CDR3 DNA reads TGTGCCAGCAGCTTAGGGGGGCCGGGCTATGGCTACACCTTC. It specifies CASSLGGPGYGYTF. The full variable domain, in which reference TRBV7-2 and TRBJ1-2 provide the parts outside the CDR3, is GAGVSQSPSNKVTEKGKDVELRCDPISGHTALYWYRQSLGQGLEFLIYFQGNSAPDKSGLPSDRFSAERTGGSVSTLTIQRTQQEDSAVYLCASSLGGPGYGYTFGSGTRLTVV.

The chain has TRBV5-1 and TRBJ2-3; no clear D gene. The CDR3 sequence is 14 residues long. The germline gives CDR1 SGHRS, CDR2 YFSETQ. V was pared by 1 base and J by 2 bases, with 8 bases between. The CDR3 loop reads CASSLRADTDTQYF. DNA of the CDR3: TGCGCCAGCAGCTTGCGGGCAGACACAGATACGCAGTATTTT.

The chain uses TRBV11-2 and TRBJ1-1, with D tentatively TRBD1 (5 bases). The germline CDR1 and CDR2 sequences are SGHAT and FQNNGV. V lost 4 bases and J 8 bases, leaving 17 bases between the germline ends. CDR3 length equals 14 residues. The CDR3 protein is CASSSQVSTPEAFF. As DNA, the CDR3 is TGTGCCAGCAGCTCACAGGTTTCGACTCCCGAAGCTTTCTTT.

This clone was detected a few times. The rearrangement uses TRBV30 and TRBJ1-1; D call uncertain. Germline CDR1 GTSNPN, CDR2 SVGIG (reference sequence). The CDR3 runs 14 residues. Trimming shortened V by 1 base and J by 1 base, and 10 bases separated the two germline ends. CDR3 bases: TGTGCCTGGAGTGGAGGGTCCTCGAACACTGAAGCTTTCTTT. It is translated as CAWSGGSSNTEAFF. Full variable domain (rest looked up from reference TRBV30 and TRBJ1-1): SQTIHQWPATLVQPVGSPLSLECTVEGTSNPNLYWYRQAAGRGLQLLFYSVGIGQISSEVPQNLSASRPQDRQFILSSKKLLLSDSGFYLCAWSGGSSNTEAFFGQGTRLTVV.

This clone has just a few counts. This chain connects TRBV6-1 to TRBJ1-5; possibly TRBD1 for D (5 bases). Between the trimmed V and J ends, which lost 2 bases and 9 bases, there was a span of 8 bases. The V gene's germline CDR1 is MNHNS and CDR2 SASEGT. The CDR3 has 12 residues. Written as DNA, the CDR3 is TGTGCCAGCAGTGAATGGGGCCTGCCCCAGCATTTT. Its protein product is CASSEWGLPQHF.

The gene calls are TRBV4-1 and TRBJ1-1; the D gene is possibly TRBD1 (5 bases). The germline V gene has CDR1 MGHRA and CDR2 YSYEKL. The CDR3 totals 16 residues. V lost 1 base and J 2 bases, leaving 14 bases between the germline ends. The CDR3 DNA reads as TGCGCCAGCAGCCAAGCCCCCGAATGGGGCAACACTGAAGCTTTCTTT. Translated: CASSQAPEWGNTEAFF.

This clone was recorded a few times. The chain combines TRBV2 with TRBJ2-7; D unclear. The V and J ends lost 1 base and 2 bases respectively, with 6 bases between them. CDR1 is SNHLY and CDR2 is FYNNEI in the germline V gene. This CDR3 spans 13 amino acids. CDR3 amino acids: CASSEGRPYEQYF. CDR3 nucleotides: TGTGCCAGCAGTGAAGGCAGGCCCTACGAGCAGTACTTC.

The chain is built from TRBV13 and TRBJ1-4; 9 bases align to TRBD1. The CDR3 has 15 amino acids. Germline CDR1 and CDR2: PRHDT and FYEKMQ (reference sequence). V lost 2 bases to trimming and J lost 8 bases; unmatched junction nucleotides: 6. This chain's CDR3 is CASSLRGQGGEKLFF. Here the CDR3 DNA reads TGTGCCAGCAGCTTACGGGGACAGGGTGGAGAAAAACTGTTTTTT. Full variable domain (missing parts from reference TRBV13 and TRBJ1-4): AAGVIQSPRHLIKEKRETATLKCYPIPRHDTVYWYQQGPGQDPQFLISFYEKMQSDKGSIPDRFSAQQFSDYHSELNMSSLELGDSALYFCASSLRGQGGEKLFFGSGTQLSVL.

CDR3 coding DNA: TGTGCCAGCAGCGCAATACCGGGACAGGGGATCGATGGCTACACCTTC. This gives the protein CASSAIPGQGIDGYTF. The chain joins TRBV11-2 to TRBJ1-2; TRBD1 matches 10 bases. CDR1 SGHAT and CDR2 FQNNGV come from the germline V gene. The CDR3 loop spans 16 amino acids. V gave up 5 bases and J gave up 6 bases; unmatched junction bases: 12.

Turning to this clone: Within the sample, other DNA sequences also encode this same CDR3. The chain combines TRBV11-2 with TRBJ2-7, with D possibly being TRBD2 (6 bases). The germline V gene encodes CDR1 SGHAT and CDR2 FQNNGV. This CDR3 has 13 residues. V shed 1 base and J shed 6 bases, with 10 bases lying between them. The CDR3 here is CASSLGGVFEQYF. CDR3 in DNA: TGTGCCAGCAGCTTAGGCGGGGTTTTCGAGCAGTACTTC.

V is TRBV9 and J is TRBJ2-7; 7 bases map to TRBD2. Germline V gene sequence: CDR1 SGDLS, CDR2 YYNGEE. The CDR3 contains 14 residues. V was pared by 2 bases and J by 7 bases, with 9 bases of the junction left unmatched. The CDR3 sequence is CASSVWGGSEEQYF. The CDR3 nucleotides are TGTGCCAGCAGCGTTTGGGGCGGGAGTGAAGAGCAGTACTTC.

The rearrangement uses TRBV5-1 and TRBJ2-3; the D gene is possibly TRBD1 (6 bases). This CDR3 is 12 amino acids long. The V end lost 0 bases, the J end lost 13 bases, and 12 bases lay between the germline ends. Germline CDR1 is SGHRS and CDR2 is YFSETQ. CDR3 loop: CASSLEQGMKYF. CDR3 coding DNA: TGCGCCAGCAGCTTGGAACAGGGTATGAAGTATTTT.

The chain recombines TRBV4-2 with TRBJ2-7; weak D call: TRBD2 (6 bases). Germline V gene data show CDR1 as LGHNA and CDR2 as YNFKEQ. The CDR3 has 17 amino acids. The V end was cut by 0 bases, the J end by 3 bases, with 18 bases between. The CDR3 nucleotides are TGTGCCAGCAGCCAAGACCTCGTTGCGGGACCCCTCTACGAGCAGTACTTC. Its protein is CASSQDLVAGPLYEQYF.

The chain couples TRBV20-1 to TRBJ2-7; no definite D call. CDR3 size: 11 residues. The ends were cut back, 3 bases at V and 4 bases at J, with 7 bases in the middle. The germline V gene has CDR1 DFQATT and CDR2 SNEGSKA (reference sequence). For the CDR3, the DNA is TGCAGTGCTAGTCAAATGTACGAGCAGTACTTC. Amino acid sequence: CSASQMYEQYF.

This clone was observed a handful of times. The V and J genes are TRBV2 and TRBJ2-2; a possible D gene is TRBD2 (5 bases). Germline assignment: CDR1 SNHLY and CDR2 FYNNEI. V was trimmed by 6 bases and J by 5 bases, leaving 13 bases between them. The CDR3 runs to 14 residues. Here the CDR3 reads CASRGGDETGELFF. In DNA form, the CDR3 reads TGTGCCAGCAGAGGAGGAGATGAAACCGGGGAGCTGTTTTTT.

This clone was counted only a few times. This chain connects TRBV11-3 to TRBJ1-3; possibly TRBD1 for D (5 bases). The V gene's germline CDR1 is SGHNT and CDR2 YENEEA. The CDR3 consists of 16 residues. V lost 1 base, J lost 0 bases, and 10 bases lay in between. CDR3 in DNA: TGTGCCAGCAGCTTAGGGGACCGTGGCTCTGGAAACACCATATATTTT. Its protein product is CASSLGDRGSGNTIYF.

V gene TRBV9 combines with J gene TRBJ2-7, with 9 bases matching TRBD1. Germline CDR1 is SGDLS and CDR2 is YYNGEE. V lost 4 bases and J lost 3; bases outside the gene matches: 8. There are 15 residues in the CDR3. As DNA, the CDR3 is TGTGCCAGCAGCCCGACCTCGGACAGGGGCTACGAGCAGTACTTC. Its translation: CASSPTSDRGYEQYF.

This clone occurred a few times. The chain has TRBV29-1 and TRBJ1-1; 8 positions match TRBD1. The junction had 4 bases not matched to a gene; V was cut back by 6 bases and J by 1 base. Germline CDR1 reads SQVTM; CDR2 reads ANQGSEA. The CDR3 consists of 13 residues. Here the CDR3 DNA reads TGCAGCGTGCGACAGGGGCGGAACACTGAAGCTTTCTTT. Residues: CSVRQGRNTEAFF.

This clone has just one count. The rearrangement uses TRBV9 and TRBJ2-5; possibly TRBD2 for D (5 bases). Germline values: CDR1 SGDLS, CDR2 YYNGEE. Trimming shortened V by 3 bases and J by 5 bases, and 14 bases separated the two germline ends. The CDR3 sequence is 14 residues long. The CDR3 bases are TGTGCCAGCAGCGCAGTAGGACTGGGTGAGACCCAGTACTTC. It specifies CASSAVGLGETQYF. Variable domain in full (rest from reference TRBV9 and TRBJ2-5): DSGVTQTPKHLITATGQRVTLRCSPRSGDLSVYWYQQSLDQGLQFLIQYYNGEERAKGNILERFSAQQFPDLHSELNLSSLELGDSALYFCASSAVGLGETQYFGPGTRLLVL.